This section outlines one T cell receptor beta chain sequence together with its context. Sequenced by immunoSEQ multiplex PCR; TCRdb stores in-frame clones only, minus some. The data hold 54,000 or so clones, with 80% to 90% observed a single time. The data were obtained in a study of T cell responses to AZD1222 COVID-19 vaccine. Germline assignment: CDR1 LNHDA and CDR2 SQIVND (reference sequence). CDR3 length: 17 residues. V lost 4 bases, J lost 3 bases, and 10 bases stayed unmatched. Specimen: peripheral blood, collected on day 0 of AZD1222 vaccination. The rearrangement links TRBV19 to TRBJ2-2; TRBD1 matches 8 bases. The receptor's source is an adult in good health. CDR3 sequence: CASSNPDRGWYTGELFF. The CDR3 DNA is TGTGCCAGTAGTAACCCCGACAGGGGCTGGTACACCGGGGAGCTGTTTTTT.